This T cell receptor (beta chain) was recorded in a study of shared clonotypes between healthy human individuals. It was at deep level that the assay was run. Sequencing was performed with immunoSEQ multiplex PCR; in TCRdb, only in-frame clones are kept and a portion is missing. The repertoire holds about 800,000 clones, with about 96% as singletons. Concerning this clone itself: Its specificity is not known.

V was pared by 6 bases and J by 2 bases, with 11 bases between. Germline loops: CDR1 MNHEY, CDR2 SMNVEV (reference sequence). The CDR3 is 14 residues long. CD8 cells classed as naive were CD45RO-negative and positively selected for CCR7, excluding terminally differentiated effector memory CD45RA+ cells. Healthy adults negative for HIV, lacking recent acute infections or vaccinations, served as donors. Study observations and caveats: Naive CD4 clonotypes were shared across a handful of donors at 4.5% to 6.5%.

Sequencing was done on a sample of naive CD8+ T cells sorted from blood. This chain links TRBV27 with TRBJ2-1; possible D gene TRBD2, 6 bases. This TCR derives from a man aged 30 to 39 in good health. CDR3 sequence: CASSRGTTYNEQFF. The CDR3 DNA reads TGTGCCAGCAGCCGCGGGACGACCTACAATGAGCAGTTCTTC.